What follows describes a single TCR beta chain. As processed by the authors: How many nucleated cells were present was estimated from reference gene primer amplification. Clones were sequenced by immunoSEQ multiplex PCR, and TCRdb holds only the in-frame ones, with some missing. D and trimming were read from the DNA, whereas the V and J calls and clone size are those reported in that table. Of almost 250,000 clones in the sample, 85% were seen once. The data derive from a study of blood T cell repertoires in COVID-19. Cohort assignment relied on participant-reported clinical history. The sequencing sample was made of PBMCs or T cells enriched from blood (not recorded which). The TCR was taken from a woman aged 50 to 65 with acute COVID-19.

The CDR3, as DNA: TGTGCCAGCGGTGGGGGGGATTCCTACAATGAGCAGTTCTTC. It translates to CASGGGDSYNEQFF. V gene TRBV11-2 combines with J gene TRBJ2-1; 7 bases line up with TRBD2. This CDR3 comprises 14 residues. Trimming cost V 8 bases and J 1 base; bases outside gene matches: 5. CDR1 and CDR2 (germline): SGHAT, FQNNGV.